This T cell receptor beta chain appears in the sequencing data of a study of technical replicates of blood from a few donors. Only one count was recorded for this clone. Assay used: immunoSEQ multiplex PCR; TCRdb lists only in-frame clones, some missing. The sample yields some 77,000 clones, approximately 96% seen once. This TCR was sampled from a human donor in good health. Sequenced input: T cells isolated from PBMCs.

The CDR3: CASSLYGEGWSEQFF. The CDR3 nucleotides read TGTGCCAGCAGCTTATACGGGGAGGGGTGGAGTGAGCAGTTCTTC. The rearrangement links TRBV5-4 to TRBJ2-1; 7 nucleotides align to TRBD2. CDR3 length: 15 residues. Trimming removed 2 bases from V and 9 bases from J; junction bases left unmatched: 11. Germline values: CDR1 SGHNT, CDR2 YYREEE (reference sequence).